The 26 T cell receptor beta chains in this list originate from one sample, sequenced in a study of shared clonotypes between healthy human individuals. CD45RO negativity and positive selection for CCR7 defined naive CD8 cells, a population that excluded terminally differentiated effector memory CD45RA+ cells. Clones were sequenced by immunoSEQ multiplex PCR, and TCRdb holds only the in-frame ones, with some missing. The data show millions of clones, over 85% seen once. The sample consisted of naive CD8+ T cells sorted from blood. Every receptor here comes from a man aged 18 to 30 in good health.

The CDR3 sequence: CASSQEWGQYEQYF. DNA for the CDR3: TGCGCCAGCAGCCAAGAGTGGGGACAGTACGAGCAGTACTTC. The genes are TRBV4-3 and TRBJ2-7; TRBD1 matches at 7 bases. In germline, CDR1 is LGHNA, CDR2 YSLEER. The length of the CDR3 is 14 residues. V was pared by 0 bases and J by 4 bases, with 3 bases of the junction left unmatched.

V gene TRBV2 combines with J gene TRBJ1-1, with 10 bases aligning to TRBD1. Germline CDR1 reads SNHLY; CDR2 reads FYNNEI. This CDR3 is built from 15 residues. Trimming at V came to 6 bases and at J to 2 bases, leaving 6 bases not matched to a gene. CDR3 in DNA: TGTGCCAGCAGACAGACAGGGGGCTTAAACACTGAAGCTTTCTTT. It yields the protein CASRQTGGLNTEAFF.

The chain carries TRBV10-2 and TRBJ2-7, with D possibly being TRBD1 (5 bases). The CDR3 loop spans 12 amino acids. Trimming removed 6 bases from V and 3 bases from J, with 9 bases in between. Germline CDR1 and CDR2: WSHSY and SAAADI. CDR3 DNA: TGCGCCAGCAGAGATGACAGCTACGAGCAGTACTTC. Its protein product is CASRDDSYEQYF.

V usage is TRBV7-6 and J usage is TRBJ2-1; possibly TRBD1 for D (5 bases). The ends were cut back, 3 bases at V and 0 bases at J, with 18 bases in the middle. This CDR3 comprises 18 residues. Germline CDR1 and CDR2: SGHVS and FNYEAQ. As DNA, the CDR3 is TGTGCCAGCAGCTTGGGTTCTGGGGCGGAGAGCTCCTACAATGAGCAGTTCTTC. As protein: CASSLGSGAESSYNEQFF.

The chain links TRBV7-9 to TRBJ2-7; D perhaps matches TRBD1 (5 bases). The germline gives CDR1 SEHNR, CDR2 FQNEAQ (reference sequence). V was clipped by 5 bases and J by 0 bases, with 14 bases between them. This CDR3 has 15 amino acids. Here the CDR3 DNA reads TGTGCCAGCAGCCCCCCAGGGATCCGCTCCTACGAGCAGTACTTC. Encoded protein: CASSPPGIRSYEQYF.

This clone has only a few counts. The chain has TRBV30 and TRBJ1-1; D gene unclear. CDR1 and CDR2 (germline): GTSNPN, SVGIG (reference sequence). Between the trimmed V and J ends, which lost 2 bases and 3 bases, there was a span of 7 bases. The CDR3 contains 12 residues. The CDR3 DNA reads as TGTGCCTGGAGTATCAGACACACTGAAGCTTTCTTT. Translated, it gives CAWSIRHTEAFF.

The count of this clone is one. V is TRBV2 and J is TRBJ1-1; the D gene is possibly TRBD1 (5 bases). CDR1 and CDR2 (germline): SNHLY, FYNNEI. This CDR3 has 13 residues. Trimming took off 11 bases at V and 0 bases at J, with 13 bases between the two ends. In DNA form, the CDR3 reads TGTGCCGGGGCGGCAGGGATGAACACTGAAGCTTTCTTT. Translation gives CAGAAGMNTEAFF.

This clone is a singleton in its sample. The chain is built from TRBV7-6 and TRBJ2-3; 8 nucleotides agree with TRBD1. From germline, CDR1 is SGHVS and CDR2 FNYEAQ. This CDR3 has 15 residues. After removal of 0 bases from V and 4 bases from J, the junction contained 3 bases not matched to a gene. CDR3 residues: CASSLAGQGADTQYF. DNA for the CDR3: TGTGCCAGCAGCTTAGCAGGACAGGGAGCAGATACGCAGTATTTT.

The rearrangement joins TRBV19 to TRBJ2-5, with 13 bases identical to TRBD2. With V trimmed by 4 bases and J by 5 bases, 4 bases remained unmatched. Germline loops: CDR1 LNHDA, CDR2 SQIVND (reference sequence). There are 15 residues in the CDR3. The CDR3 coding sequence is TGTGCCAGTAGTAACGGGGGACTAGCGGGGGAGACCCAGTACTTC. This encodes CASSNGGLAGETQYF. Drawing the rest from reference TRBV19 and TRBJ2-5, the complete variable domain is DGGITQSPKYLFRKEGQNVTLSCEQNLNHDAMYWYRQDPGQGLRLIYYSQIVNDFQKGDIAEGYSVSREKKESFPLTVTSAQKNPTAFYLCASSNGGLAGETQYFGPGTRLLVL.

J is TRBJ2-2 and V is TRBV4-1, with D possibly matching TRBD1 (6 bases). The CDR3 consists of 17 residues. The germline V gene has CDR1 MGHRA and CDR2 YSYEKL. V lost 0 bases, J lost 3 bases, and 14 bases lay in between. CDR3 nucleotides: TGCGCCAGCAGCCAAGATCAGGGCAGGGGCGACACCGGGGAGCTGTTTTTT. Translation: CASSQDQGRGDTGELFF.

This clone was picked up one time. The chain employs TRBV7-6 and TRBJ2-1; 10 bases line up with TRBD2. CDR3 size: 15 residues. V shed 4 bases, J shed 5 bases, and the junction held 5 bases outside the gene matches. The V gene's germline CDR1 is SGHVS and CDR2 FNYEAQ. CDR3: CASSSTSGRDNEQFF. The DNA for the CDR3 is TGTGCCAGCAGCTCGACTAGCGGGCGGGACAATGAGCAGTTCTTC.

This clone was observed once. The chain employs TRBV4-2 and TRBJ1-1; D gene ambiguous. The length of the CDR3 is 14 residues. The germline V gene has CDR1 LGHNA and CDR2 YNFKEQ. V lost 0 bases and J 6 bases, leaving 11 bases between the germline ends. The DNA for the CDR3 is TGTGCCAGCAGCCAAGATGGGAGTGGCCCTGAAGCTTTCTTT. The encoded protein is CASSQDGSGPEAFF.

Comments on this clone: Distinct nucleotide sequences in the sample also encode this CDR3. The chain couples TRBV28 to TRBJ1-5, with D hard to call. Germline loops: CDR1 MDHEN, CDR2 SYDVKM. The CDR3 runs to 15 residues. The V end lost 1 base, the J end lost 2 bases, and 9 bases lay between the germline ends. The CDR3 protein is CASSLFRGGNQPQHF. The CDR3 nucleotides are TGTGCCAGCAGTTTATTCCGGGGTGGCAATCAGCCCCAGCATTTT.

Points on this clone: Other DNA sequences in this sample translate to the same CDR3. The chain links TRBV2 to TRBJ2-2; D gene unclear. Trimming removed 4 bases at V and 6 bases at J, with 3 bases between. This CDR3 has 11 residues. The germline V gene has CDR1 SNHLY and CDR2 FYNNEI. The CDR3: CASSGAGELFF. The CDR3, as DNA: TGTGCCAGCAGTGGAGCCGGGGAGCTGTTTTTT. Using reference TRBV2 and TRBJ2-2 for the parts outside the CDR3, the full variable domain is EPEVTQTPSHQVTQMGQEVILRCVPISNHLYFYWYRQILGQKVEFLVSFYNNEISEKSEIFDDQFSVERPDGSNFTLKIRSTKLEDSAMYFCASSGAGELFFGEGSRLTVL.

This chain connects TRBV2 to TRBJ2-7, with TRBD1 matching 8 bases. CDR3 length: 12 amino acids. Germline V gene sequence: CDR1 SNHLY, CDR2 FYNNEI. Trimming cost V 8 bases and J 5 bases; bases outside gene matches: 5. CDR3 in amino acids: CASHGTGHEQYF. DNA of the CDR3: TGTGCCAGCCACGGGACAGGACACGAGCAGTACTTC.

Regarding this clone: In the same sample, other DNA sequences code for this CDR3. This chain joins TRBV2 and TRBJ2-7; 10 nucleotides line up with TRBD2. The CDR3 extends over 13 amino acids. V was pared by 6 bases and J by 4 bases, with 3 bases of the junction left unmatched. Germline V gene lookup returns CDR1 SNHLY and CDR2 FYNNEI. The CDR3 region has the DNA TGTGCCAGCAGCCCTAGCGGGGGTTACGAGCAGTACTTC. Translating gives CASSPSGGYEQYF. Combining the CDR3 with reference TRBV2 and TRBJ2-7 gives the whole variable domain EPEVTQTPSHQVTQMGQEVILRCVPISNHLYFYWYRQILGQKVEFLVSFYNNEISEKSEIFDDQFSVERPDGSNFTLKIRSTKLEDSAMYFCASSPSGGYEQYFGPGTRLTVT.

The genes are TRBV12-5 and TRBJ2-7; D might be TRBD1 (6 bases). This CDR3 spans 12 amino acids. Trimming stripped 1 base from V and 9 bases from J, with 10 bases between. The germline CDR1 and CDR2 sequences are LGHNT and FRNRAP. The DNA of the CDR3 is TGTGCTAGTGGTTTGGGACAGGCTGGGCAGTACTTC. Its translation: CASGLGQAGQYF.

The chain employs TRBV19 and TRBJ1-2; a weak D match, TRBD1 (6 bases). This CDR3 is 14 amino acids long. V lost 6 bases and J 2 bases, leaving 13 bases between the germline ends. Germline V lookup: CDR1 LNHDA, CDR2 SQIVND (reference sequence). This CDR3 reads CASSGTPSNYGYTF. The DNA of the CDR3 is TGTGCCAGTAGCGGGACACCGTCCAACTATGGCTACACCTTC.

The chain carries TRBV4-3 and TRBJ2-5; D uncertain. Per the germline V gene, CDR1 is LGHNA and CDR2 is YSLEER. Trimming left V 5 bases short and J 4 bases short, with 11 bases between. This CDR3 region has 13 residues. The CDR3 is CASSESRLETQYF. CDR3 in DNA: TGCGCCAGCAGCGAGTCCAGGCTAGAGACCCAGTACTTC.

This clone occurred once. This sample includes further DNA sequences coding for the same CDR3. The chain has TRBV4-1 and TRBJ2-7; TRBD2 is a possible D gene (5 bases). The CDR3 covers 14 residues. Trimming took 0 bases from V and 4 from J, leaving 10 bases between them. Per the germline V gene, CDR1 is MGHRA and CDR2 is YSYEKL. CDR3: CASSQEGPGYEQYF. CDR3 nucleotide sequence: TGCGCCAGCAGCCAAGAGGGTCCGGGATACGAGCAGTACTTC.

V is TRBV7-2 and J is TRBJ1-2; the D gene is possibly TRBD1 (5 bases). Per germline, CDR1 SGHTA and CDR2 FQGNSA. V was cut by 5 bases and J by 1 base, with 17 bases left in between. This CDR3 region has 16 residues. The CDR3 reads CASSLLGEGFNYGYTF. The CDR3, as DNA: TGTGCCAGCAGCCTACTAGGGGAGGGGTTTAACTATGGCTACACCTTC.

The chain couples TRBV5-1 to TRBJ2-1; D is uncertain. Germline CDR1 SGHRS, CDR2 YFSETQ. There are 12 residues in the CDR3. V lost 1 base and J 9 bases, leaving 8 bases between the germline ends. The DNA of the CDR3 is TGCGCCAGCAGCTTGTTGGGAATTGAGCAGTTCTTC. Protein product: CASSLLGIEQFF.

The V and J genes are TRBV27 and TRBJ1-2, with TRBD1 as a possible D gene (6 bases). The V and J ends lost 2 bases and 4 bases respectively, with 11 bases between them. The CDR3 is 14 amino acids. Germline lookup yields CDR1 MNHEY and CDR2 SMNVEV (reference sequence). The CDR3 sequence is CASSLGLGAYGYTF. The CDR3 DNA reads TGTGCCAGCAGTTTAGGGCTGGGGGCCTATGGCTACACCTTC.

This clone was seen once. The chain uses TRBV6-5 and TRBJ1-1; D remains unclear. CDR3 length: 14 residues. Germline V gene lookup returns CDR1 MNHEY and CDR2 SVGAGI. Trimming removed 6 bases from V and 0 bases from J, with 11 bases in between. The CDR3 loop is CASRPHLMNTEAFF. The DNA of the CDR3 is TGTGCCAGCAGACCACACCTTATGAACACTGAAGCTTTCTTT.

The chain links TRBV5-6 to TRBJ2-1; 10 nucleotides line up with TRBD1. The V gene's germline CDR1 is SGHDT and CDR2 YYEEEE. Trimming took 3 bases from V and 3 from J; bases not matched to a gene: 3. The CDR3 has 15 residues. The CDR3 bases are TGTGCCAGCAGCTCCGGGACAGGGGTCTACAATGAGCAGTTCTTC. Its translation is CASSSGTGVYNEQFF. Complete variable domain (other parts from reference TRBV5-6 and TRBJ2-1): DAGVTQSPTHLIKTRGQQVTLRCSPKSGHDTVSWYQQALGQGPQFIFQYYEEEERQRGNFPDRFSGHQFPNYSSELNVNALLLGDSALYLCASSSGTGVYNEQFFGPGTRLTVL.

Comments on this clone: Sequence at one end of the junction differs from germline and may be a read error. The chain links TRBV6-5 to TRBJ1-3; D not certain. The V gene's germline CDR1 is MNHEY and CDR2 SVGAGI. The CDR3 contains 13 residues. The CDR3 sequence: CASRRDSGNTMYF. The CDR3 DNA reads as TGTGCCAGCAGGAGAGACTCTGGAAACACCATGTATTTT.